This TCR beta chain was captured by sequencing in a study of T cells in women clearing cervical HPV infection. About the research overall: Women with histologically confirmed HPV16-related CIN3 or worse, 2 with invasive cancer, served as cases.

Overall study findings and caveats: CIN3+ cases had significantly higher TCR repertoire richness than controls, but evenness did not differ.

Genomic DNA, averaging roughly 1,200 ng per sample, yielded TCR beta CDR3 via immunoSEQ. Some clones are missing from TCRdb's copy, which holds only in-frame ones; the method was immunoSEQ multiplex PCR. This sample contains 20,000 to 30,000 clones. Prevalent HPV16 infections were excluded; only incident single HPV16 infections included. In the case of this clone: Its target is unknown. The sequence runs out 3 residues before the end of the CDR3; the remainder is reconstructed from the germline J gene.

Germline values: CDR1 SGHVS, CDR2 FNYEAQ. The ends lost 3 bases at V and 5 bases at J; junction bases unmatched: 6. The CDR3 sequence is 14 residues long. V and J are TRBV7-6 and TRBJ1-1; 7 positions agree with TRBD1. The sequenced material came from blood buffy coat. The sequence was obtained from a woman aged 18-70 years with a cervical HPV16 infection that either progressed to CIN3+ or cleared (not recorded which). The CDR3 protein is CASSLGTVATEAFF. The sequenced CDR3 bases are TGTGCCAGCAGCTTGGGGACAGTCGCGACTGAA.